One and the same sample provided the 21 T cell receptor beta chains below, sequenced in a study of blood T cell repertoires in COVID-19. Assay used: immunoSEQ multiplex PCR; TCRdb lists only in-frame clones, some missing. This sample yields 35,000 to 40,000 clones, of which around nine tenths are seen a single time; approximately 10% belongs to the top ten. Sequenced input: peripheral blood. Receptors originate from a man aged 60-69 years with active COVID-19.

V and J are TRBV5-1 and TRBJ2-1; 7 positions match TRBD2. The CDR3 runs 14 residues. The germline gives CDR1 SGHRS, CDR2 YFSETQ. Trimming removed 2 bases from V and 7 bases from J; junction bases left unmatched: 6. This chain's CDR3 is CASSFPTSVNEQFF. The CDR3 DNA is TGCGCCAGCAGCTTCCCTACTAGCGTAAATGAGCAGTTCTTC.

The V and J genes are TRBV14 and TRBJ2-3; D is unclear. Trimming took 3 bases from V and 4 from J, leaving 5 bases between them. CDR1 is SGHDN, CDR2 FVKESK, per germline. The CDR3 totals 12 residues. In DNA, the CDR3 is TGTGCCAGCAGCCACTCTCCAGATACGCAGTATTTT. It codes for CASSHSPDTQYF.

V usage is TRBV7-9 and J usage is TRBJ1-5; possibly TRBD1 for D (6 bases). The length of the CDR3 is 19 residues. The germline CDR1 and CDR2 sequences are SEHNR and FQNEAQ (reference sequence). The germline V and J ends were trimmed by 9 bases and 0 bases, with 27 bases remaining between them. CDR3 amino acids: CARLESFFNRDYSNQPQHF. The CDR3 DNA reads TGTGCCAGATTGGAGTCCTTCTTTAACAGGGACTATAGCAATCAGCCCCAGCATTTT.

The chain has TRBV5-1 and TRBJ2-1; TRBD2 matches 10 bases. CDR3 length: 16 amino acids. Losses at the gene ends were 3 bases for V and 4 bases for J; bases not matched to a gene: 7. CDR1 and CDR2 from the germline V gene are SGHRS and YFSETQ. CDR3 DNA: TGCGCCAGCAGCTGGGACATTAGCGGGAGGTACAATGAGCAGTTCTTC. Its protein product is CASSWDISGRYNEQFF.

The chain employs TRBV6-5 and TRBJ2-3; TRBD1 aligns across 7 bases. The V segment lost 6 bases and the J segment 3 bases; nucleotides outside the gene matches: 3. The CDR3 has 13 residues. Germline CDR1 is MNHEY and CDR2 is SVGAGI. The CDR3 region is CASSGQDTDTQYF. Written as DNA, the CDR3 is TGTGCCAGCAGCGGACAGGATACAGATACGCAGTATTTT.

V gene TRBV30 combines with J gene TRBJ2-1, with D hard to call. The V gene lost 2 bases and the J gene lost 7 bases, with 3 bases spanning the gap. The germline gives CDR1 GTSNPN, CDR2 SVGIG (reference sequence). The CDR3 sequence is 10 residues long. The CDR3 spells CAWSRNEQFF. CDR3 in DNA: TGTGCCTGGAGTCGGAATGAGCAGTTCTTC.

This chain uses TRBV18 with TRBJ1-4; 7 bases are a match to TRBD1. The V and J ends lost 6 bases and 5 bases, in that order; junction bases with no gene match: 6. The CDR3 consists of 14 residues. Looked up from germline, CDR1 is KGHSH and CDR2 is LQKENI. CDR3 bases: TGTGCCAGCTCCATCGGGACAGTGAATGAAAAACTGTTTTTT. It is translated as CASSIGTVNEKLFF.

The V call is TRBV9, the J call TRBJ2-5, with D possibly being TRBD2 (6 bases). CDR1 and CDR2 (germline): SGDLS, YYNGEE. This CDR3 contains 15 residues. The V gene lost 6 bases and the J gene lost 1 base, with 16 bases spanning the gap. The CDR3 nucleotides are TGTGCCAGCAACCTAATGGGCGGGATCCAAGAGACCCAGTACTTC. Its translation: CASNLMGGIQETQYF.

The CDR3 DNA reads as TGTGCCAGCAGCTCGACTAGCACAGATACGCAGTATTTT. Its protein is CASSSTSTDTQYF. The chain employs TRBV7-9 and TRBJ2-3; D is ambiguous. Trimming removed 4 bases at V and 0 bases at J, with 5 bases between. There are 13 residues in the CDR3. Germline loops: CDR1 SEHNR, CDR2 FQNEAQ (reference sequence).

The CDR3 coding sequence is TGTGCCAGCGGAGGGAAGGGCAATGAGCAGTTCTTC. As protein: CASGGKGNEQFF. This chain connects TRBV27 to TRBJ2-1; perhaps TRBD2 as D (6 bases). Trimming pared 8 bases from V and 6 bases from J, leaving 11 bases between. The V gene's germline CDR1 is MNHEY and CDR2 SMNVEV (reference sequence). CDR3 length: 12 amino acids.

Comments on this clone: Other nucleotide sequences from this sample produce the same CDR3. This rearrangement joins TRBV12-3 or TRBV12-4 to TRBJ2-7; D call uncertain. The CDR3 covers 12 residues. V was cut by 1 base and J by 4 bases, with 5 bases left in between. The CDR3 coding sequence is TGTGCCAGCAGTTTAGGACTTTACGAGCAGTACTTC. Protein sequence: CASSLGLYEQYF.

The sample holds a few counts of this clone. This sequence joins TRBV19 and TRBJ2-7; possible D gene TRBD2, 6 bases. The germline gives CDR1 LNHDA, CDR2 SQIVND (reference sequence). The CDR3 extends over 14 amino acids. V was shortened by 1 base and J by 0 bases, with 7 bases between the two germline ends. The CDR3 protein is CASSIGGTSYEQYF. The CDR3 DNA reads as TGTGCCAGTAGTATAGGCGGGACCTCCTACGAGCAGTACTTC.

The chain joins TRBV2 to TRBJ2-1; 8 nucleotides align to TRBD1. Losses at the gene ends were 7 bases for V and 7 bases for J; bases not matched to a gene: 6. Germline CDR1 SNHLY, CDR2 FYNNEI. The CDR3 is 13 residues long. The CDR3 bases are TGTGCCAGCAACCGACAGGGGCTTAATGAGCAGTTCTTC. Translation gives CASNRQGLNEQFF.

This sequence joins TRBV2 and TRBJ2-1; TRBD2 matches at 11 bases. CDR3 length: 15 amino acids. The V gene's germline CDR1 is SNHLY and CDR2 FYNNEI. V shed 6 bases, J shed 3 bases, and the junction held 4 bases outside the gene matches. CDR3 residues: CASRLAGGLYNEQFF. CDR3 DNA: TGTGCCAGCAGGCTAGCGGGAGGTCTCTACAATGAGCAGTTCTTC.

This sequence joins TRBV7-3 and TRBJ1-2; TRBD1 matches 8 bases. The junction had 7 bases not matched to a gene; V was cut back by 4 bases and J by 3 bases. The length of the CDR3 is 15 residues. Germline V CDR1 and CDR2: SGHTA, FQGTGA. CDR3 loop: CASSSRPGQDYGYTF. The CDR3 nucleotides read TGTGCCAGCAGCTCGCGACCGGGACAGGACTATGGCTACACCTTC.

The V gene is TRBV27, the J gene TRBJ2-3; 10 positions agree with TRBD2. The CDR3 is made up of 16 amino acids. Germline V gene sequence: CDR1 MNHEY, CDR2 SMNVEV (reference sequence). Unmatched junction bases numbered 8, after V lost 6 bases and J lost 2 bases. The CDR3 DNA reads as TGTGCCAGCAGGGGGACTAGCGTCCGGATCACAGATACGCAGTATTTT. Protein: CASRGTSVRITDTQYF.

The chain joins TRBV4-2 to TRBJ2-3, with TRBD2 as a possible D gene (6 bases). V was cut by 7 bases and J by 0 bases, with 11 bases left in between. The CDR3 is 14 residues long. Germline V gene sequence: CDR1 LGHNA, CDR2 YNFKEQ. The CDR3 region has the DNA TGTGCCAGCAAACCGGGAGAAAGCACAGATACGCAGTATTTT. This codes for CASKPGESTDTQYF.

This sequence joins TRBV7-9 and TRBJ2-7; tentatively, D is TRBD2 (5 bases). Trimming shortened V by 4 bases and J by 0 bases, and 10 bases separated the two germline ends. CDR3 length: 14 amino acids. Germline V gives CDR1 SEHNR, CDR2 FQNEAQ (reference sequence). CDR3 sequence reads: CASSSTGSSYEQYF. CDR3 DNA sequence: TGTGCCAGCAGCTCGACGGGGAGCTCCTACGAGCAGTACTTC.

A few counts support this clone. The chain is built from TRBV7-9 and TRBJ1-4, with D perhaps TRBD1 (5 bases). This CDR3 is built from 13 residues. Germline values: CDR1 SEHNR, CDR2 FQNEAQ (reference sequence). The V gene lost 5 bases and the J gene lost 3 bases, with 7 bases spanning the gap. CDR3 sequence: CASSPGPNEKLFF. For the CDR3, the DNA is TGTGCCAGCAGCCCAGGGCCTAATGAAAAACTGTTTTTT.

The rearrangement uses TRBV18 and TRBJ2-3, with TRBD2 matching over 13 bases. Germline trimming cut 5 bases from V and 9 bases from J; bases unmatched to any gene: 8. The germline CDR1 and CDR2 sequences are KGHSH and LQKENI. The CDR3 is 15 amino acids. The chain's CDR3 is CASSRTGTSGATQYF. The CDR3 bases are TGTGCCAGCTCAAGGACCGGGACTAGCGGGGCCACGCAGTATTTT.

The V and J genes are TRBV6-5 and TRBJ1-6, with no clear D. The ends were cut back, 0 bases at V and 0 bases at J, with 6 bases in the middle. The CDR3 covers 16 residues. Looked up from germline, CDR1 is MNHEY and CDR2 is SVGAGI. The CDR3 DNA sequence: TGTGCCAGCAGTTACTCGAAGAGCTCCTATAATTCACCCCTCCACTTT. This translates into CASSYSKSSYNSPLHF.